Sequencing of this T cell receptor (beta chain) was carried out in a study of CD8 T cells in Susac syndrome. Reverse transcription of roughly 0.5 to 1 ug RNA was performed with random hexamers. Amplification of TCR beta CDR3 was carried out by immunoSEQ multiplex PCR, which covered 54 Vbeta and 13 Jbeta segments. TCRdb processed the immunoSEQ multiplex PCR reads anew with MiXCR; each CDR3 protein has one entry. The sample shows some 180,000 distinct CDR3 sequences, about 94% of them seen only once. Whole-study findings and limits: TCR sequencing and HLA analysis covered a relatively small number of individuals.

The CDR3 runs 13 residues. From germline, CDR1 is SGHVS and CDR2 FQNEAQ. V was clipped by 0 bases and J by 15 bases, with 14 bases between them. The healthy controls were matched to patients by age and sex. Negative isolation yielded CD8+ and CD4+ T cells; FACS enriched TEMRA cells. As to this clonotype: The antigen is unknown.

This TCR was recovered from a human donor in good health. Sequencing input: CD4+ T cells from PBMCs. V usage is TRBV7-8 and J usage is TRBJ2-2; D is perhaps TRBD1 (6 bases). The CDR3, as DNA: TGTGCCAGCAGCTTAGCGAAAGGGGGTCAGGTGTTTTTT. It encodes CASSLAKGGQVFF.